This passage covers 11 T cell receptor beta chains from one sample sequenced in a study of siplizumab effects on memory and regulatory T cells. TCRdb's copy holds only in-frame clones and misses some; the assay was immunoSEQ multiplex PCR. Of tens of thousands of clones detected, 95% to 97% appear once; the ten largest clones hold around 0.031%. Sequencing was performed on naive CD4+ T cells sorted from blood. These TCRs come from a human donor in good health.

This chain joins TRBV5-5 and TRBJ1-1; D ambiguous. CDR3 length: 13 amino acids. CDR1 is SGHKS and CDR2 is YYEKEE in the germline V gene (reference sequence). V was trimmed by 4 bases and J by 6 bases, leaving 13 bases between them. This CDR3 reads CASSGDDGPEAFF. The CDR3 DNA reads as TGTGCCAGCAGCGGTGACGACGGTCCTGAAGCTTTCTTT.

CDR3 region: CASSPAQLQGGQYF. The CDR3 region has the DNA TGTGCCAGCAGTCCAGCCCAGTTACAGGGCGGGCAGTACTTC. The chain has TRBV5-5 and TRBJ2-7, with D perhaps TRBD1 (6 bases). V was clipped by 5 bases and J by 9 bases, with 21 bases between them. This CDR3 has 14 amino acids. Germline V gives CDR1 SGHKS, CDR2 YYEKEE (reference sequence).

This chain connects TRBV11-2 to TRBJ1-4; D uncertain. The CDR3 consists of 13 residues. Germline values: CDR1 SGHAT, CDR2 FQNNGV. V shed 6 bases and J shed 7 bases, with 12 bases lying between them. The CDR3 nucleotides read TGTGCCAGCAGACGTCCTGGCGGTGAAAAACTGTTTTTT. This translates into CASRRPGGEKLFF.

V usage is TRBV9 and J usage is TRBJ2-2; weak D call: TRBD2 (6 bases). V dropped 4 bases and J dropped 1 base, with 11 bases sitting between them. The CDR3 totals 15 residues. CDR1 is SGDLS and CDR2 is YYNGEE in the germline V gene. The CDR3 nucleotides read TGTGCCAGCAGCCCCTTAGCGGAGAACACCGGGGAGCTGTTTTTT. This translates into CASSPLAENTGELFF.

J is TRBJ1-5 and V is TRBV6-1, with D possibly TRBD1 on 5 matching bases. Germline V gives CDR1 MNHNS, CDR2 SASEGT. This CDR3 has 15 amino acids. Deletions cut 4 bases from V and 3 bases from J, with 13 bases between. CDR3 loop: CASSAGTVHNQPQHF. CDR3 nucleotide sequence: TGTGCCAGCAGTGCCGGGACGGTTCACAATCAGCCCCAGCATTTT.

The chain recombines TRBV4-1 with TRBJ1-1; TRBD1 matches 8 bases. V lost 4 bases and J lost 6; bases outside the gene matches: 22. The germline V gene encodes CDR1 MGHRA and CDR2 YSYEKL. This CDR3 comprises 19 residues. CDR3 loop: CASSRGVWDRKAVSAEAFF. The DNA of the CDR3 is TGCGCCAGCAGCCGGGGAGTGTGGGACAGGAAGGCTGTATCGGCTGAAGCTTTCTTT.

The chain combines TRBV7-3 with TRBJ2-1; D tentatively reads TRBD1 or TRBD2 (5 bases each). This CDR3 spans 13 amino acids. V lost 5 bases and J lost 5, with 10 bases in between. Germline CDR1 SGHTA, CDR2 FQGTGA. The CDR3 DNA reads TGTGCCAGCAGCCGAGGGGTGAACAATGAGCAGTTCTTC. Its protein is CASSRGVNNEQFF.

The chain employs TRBV19 and TRBJ2-3; D gene unclear. Germline V CDR1 and CDR2: LNHDA, SQIVND (reference sequence). The CDR3 length is 15 residues. Trimming took off 7 bases at V and 0 bases at J, with 14 bases between the two ends. CDR3: CASTPAITSTDTQYF. The CDR3 coding sequence is TGTGCCAGTACCCCCGCCATAACTAGCACAGATACGCAGTATTTT. Looking up the rest from reference TRBV19 and TRBJ2-3 gives the full variable domain: DGGITQSPKYLFRKEGQNVTLSCEQNLNHDAMYWYRQDPGQGLRLIYYSQIVNDFQKGDIAEGYSVSREKKESFPLTVTSAQKNPTAFYLCASTPAITSTDTQYFGPGTRLTVL.

This sequence joins TRBV7-2 and TRBJ2-3; weak D call: TRBD2 (6 bases). Trimming removed 1 base at V and 8 bases at J, with 19 bases between. From germline, CDR1 is SGHTA and CDR2 FQGNSA. CDR3 size: 16 residues. CDR3 DNA sequence: TGTGCCAGCAGCTTAGGCGGCGGGGCGATGTATGTTACGCAGTATTTT. Its protein product is CASSLGGGAMYVTQYF.

The sample holds one count of this clone. This chain connects TRBV21-1 to TRBJ1-6. TRBV21-1 is a pseudogene. This CDR3 has 16 residues. CDR3 in amino acids: CASSKLGSSYNSPLHF. For the CDR3, the DNA is TGTGCCAGCAGCAAACTGGGGAGCTCCTATAATTCACCCCTCCACTTT.

The chain is built from TRBV11-1 and TRBJ2-2; 8 bases line up with TRBD1. CDR3 length equals 15 residues. The V segment lost 5 bases and the J segment 4 bases; nucleotides outside the gene matches: 6. Germline-derived CDR1 and CDR2 are SGHAT and FQDESV (reference sequence). CDR3 protein: CASSLRDRSTGELFF. In nucleotides, the CDR3 is TGTGCCAGCAGCCTACGGGACAGGAGCACCGGGGAGCTGTTTTTT.